This T cell receptor (beta chain) was recovered during a study of graft-versus-host responses after intestinal transplantation. Background on the study: Multivisceral, liver-intestinal, or isolated intestinal transplants were received by the recipients. Induction with anti-thymocyte globulin, then tacrolimus and steroids for three to four years, was given to all recipients.

Of note for this clone: Its antigen remains unidentified.

The study's findings and limits: Early post-transplant HvG declines tracked with peak circulating GvH clone levels. Recipient marrow harbored GvH clones, some of which surfaced first in ileum or blood.

Using immunoSEQ multiplex PCR, the repertoire was profiled, and TCRdb retains in-frame clones only, with some absent. The data hold roughly 75,000 clones, with 91% observed a single time. Germline CDR1 reads KGHSH; CDR2 reads LQKENI. This CDR3 region has 14 residues. Trimming at V came to 3 bases and at J to 9 bases, leaving 3 bases not matched to a gene. The clonotype comes from a human donor who received an intestinal transplant. The sample here was unstimulated CD4+ T cells sorted from spleen or lymph node cells, taken before intestinal transplant. V and J are TRBV18 and TRBJ2-3; 13 positions agree with TRBD2. CDR3 sequence (DNA): TGTGCCAGCTCACCGGGACTAGCGGGGAACACGCAGTATTTT. Its translation is CASSPGLAGNTQYF.